A selection of T cell receptor beta chains follows, all from one sample in a study of OX40 agonist ivuxolimab in advanced cancers. The protocol was immunoSEQ multiplex PCR, while the TCRdb copy is restricted to in-frame clones and leaves out a portion. The sample yields about 26,000 clones, roughly three quarters seen once. The sample was CD4+ or CD8+ T cells sorted from blood, taken in a trial of the OX40 agonist ivuxolimab. These receptors originate from an adult with an advanced solid tumor such as melanoma, head and neck, liver or kidney cancer. The CDR3 runs from the conserved cysteine through the conserved F or W. Each record gives: clone size, D gene, J gene, V gene, CDR3 DNA, CDR3 protein. A D gene is named only where the DNA matches it firmly. Expanded clones get a size class; other rows say once, few or many, or leave the size out.

. | TRBD2 | TRBJ2-1 | TRBV11-2 | TGTGCCAGCAGTTTATTCGACAGAGTACTAGCGGGCCTCAATGAGCAGTTCTTC | CASSLFDRVLAGLNEQFF
few | . | TRBJ2-7 | TRBV7-3 | TGTGCCAGCAGCTGGGACCGCTCCTACGAGCAGTACTTC | CASSWDRSYEQYF
. | . | TRBJ2-2 | TRBV4-1 | TGCGCCAGCAGCCAAGATCAAGTCGGGGAGCTGTTTTTT | CASSQDQVGELFF
. | . | TRBJ2-1 | TRBV6-6 | TGTGCCAGCAGTCGGAGCTCCTACAATGAGCAGTTCTTC | CASSRSSYNEQFF
. | . | TRBJ1-1 | TRBV28 | TGTGCCAGCAGCGAGGCAAACATGAACACTGAAGCTTTCTTT | CASSEANMNTEAFF
many | TRBD1 | TRBJ2-2 | TRBV6-5 | TGTGCCAGCGGACAGGGGGACACCGGGGAGCTGTTTTTT | CASGQGDTGELFF
. | TRBD1 | TRBJ2-5 | TRBV5-1 | TGCGCCAGCAGCTTCACAGGGGGGCCTGAGACCCAGTACTTC | CASSFTGGPETQYF
. | . | TRBJ2-7 | TRBV11-2 | TGTGCCAGCAGCGTCACTAGCATCAGCTCCTACGAGCAGTACTTC | CASSVTSISSYEQYF
. | TRBD1 | TRBJ1-1 | TRBV6-5 | TGTGCCAGCAGTTCTTACCGGGACAGCGATGAAGCTTTCTTT | CASSSYRDSDEAFF
. | TRBD1 | TRBJ1-2 | TRBV4-2 | TGTGCCAGCAGCCAAGAACGCTTCGAGGGGGCGGTCTATGGCTACACCTTC | CASSQERFEGAVYGYTF
. | . | TRBJ2-2 | TRBV10-2 | TGCGCCAGCATGCGGGGAGACACCGGGGAGCTGTTTTTT | CASMRGDTGELFF
few | TRBD2 | TRBJ2-1 | TRBV27 | TGTGCCAGCAGTGCTCTAGCGGGGGGTTACAATGAGCAGTTCTTC | CASSALAGGYNEQFF
. | TRBD1 | TRBJ1-1 | TRBV10-3 | TGTGCCACCAGACAGGGGGTGTCCATGAACACTGAAGCTTTCTTT | CATRQGVSMNTEAFF
. | . | TRBJ2-4 | TRBV5-1 | TGCGCCAGCAGCTTGACCGGACAAATAGCCAAAAACATTCAGTACTTC | CASSLTGQIAKNIQYF
. | . | TRBJ2-2 | TRBV6-6 | TGTGCCAGCAGTTACGACCTGGGGGCCGGGGAGCTGTTTTTT | CASSYDLGAGELFF
. | . | TRBJ2-2 | TRBV9 | TGTGCCAGCAGCCCCTTAAACACCGGGGAGCTGTTTTTT | CASSPLNTGELFF
. | . | TRBJ1-6 | TRBV6-1 | TGTGCCAGCAGTGAAGCAGGGAATGCCCGGGAGAACCTCCACTTT | CASSEAGNARENLHF
few | TRBD1 | TRBJ1-2 | TRBV10-1 | TGCGCCAGCAGTGAGTCGACAGGGGGCCATGGCTACACCTTC | CASSESTGGHGYTF
. | . | TRBJ2-4 | TRBV6-1 | TGTGCCAGCAGTGAACTAGGTTTCGAAAACATTCAGTACTTC | CASSELGFENIQYF
. | . | TRBJ2-7 | TRBV5-3 | TGTGCCAGAAGGATAATTGGGCTTACGGGCGAGCAGTACTTC | CARRIIGLTGEQYF
few | . | TRBJ1-1 | TRBV20-1 | TGCAGTGCAAATGAAGCTTTCTTT | CSANEAFF
. | . | TRBJ2-3 | TRBV6-1 | TGTGCCAGCAGTGAAGGGGGGGCCGACACAGATACGCAGTATTTT | CASSEGGADTDTQYF
. | . | TRBJ1-2 | TRBV9 | TGTGCCAGCAGCCCCCGCGGGACACCTGAGAGGGCCTATGGCTACACCTTC | CASSPRGTPERAYGYTF
once | . | TRBJ1-1 | TRBV13 | TGTGCCAGCAGCTTACTGACAACGAACACTGAAGCTTTCTTT | CASSLLTTNTEAFF
. | TRBD2 | TRBJ2-3 | TRBV27 | TGTGCCAGCATTGGGGGAATGCGGGAGGGCCCAGATACGCAGTATTTT | CASIGGMREGPDTQYF
. | . | TRBJ2-1 | TRBV7-9 | TGTGCCAGCGTTTGGGGGATGATCACCGAGCAGTTCTTC | CASVWGMITEQFF
large | . | TRBJ2-7 | TRBV5-1 | TGCGCCAGCAGCTTGCCAACACCCCCCTACGAGCAGTACTTC | CASSLPTPPYEQYF
. | . | TRBJ1-4 | TRBV5-1 | TGCGCCAGCAGCTTGGCCACAGGGTTGGTTGGAAAACTGTTTTTT | CASSLATGLVGKLFF